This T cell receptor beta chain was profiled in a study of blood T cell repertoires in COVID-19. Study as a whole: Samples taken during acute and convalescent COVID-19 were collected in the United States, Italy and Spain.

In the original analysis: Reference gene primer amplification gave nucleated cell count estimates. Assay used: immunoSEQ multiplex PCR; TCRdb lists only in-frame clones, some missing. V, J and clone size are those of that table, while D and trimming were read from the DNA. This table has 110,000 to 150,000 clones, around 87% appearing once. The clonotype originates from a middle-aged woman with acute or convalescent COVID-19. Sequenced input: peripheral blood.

This CDR3 reads CASSLGPGETQYF. The CDR3 DNA sequence: TGTGCCAGCAGCTTAGGTCCGGGAGAGACCCAGTACTTC. This chain uses TRBV11-3 with TRBJ2-5; D uncertain. Germline lookup yields CDR1 SGHNT and CDR2 YENEEA. This CDR3 is 13 amino acids long. V was shortened by 1 base and J by 4 bases, with 7 bases between the two germline ends.